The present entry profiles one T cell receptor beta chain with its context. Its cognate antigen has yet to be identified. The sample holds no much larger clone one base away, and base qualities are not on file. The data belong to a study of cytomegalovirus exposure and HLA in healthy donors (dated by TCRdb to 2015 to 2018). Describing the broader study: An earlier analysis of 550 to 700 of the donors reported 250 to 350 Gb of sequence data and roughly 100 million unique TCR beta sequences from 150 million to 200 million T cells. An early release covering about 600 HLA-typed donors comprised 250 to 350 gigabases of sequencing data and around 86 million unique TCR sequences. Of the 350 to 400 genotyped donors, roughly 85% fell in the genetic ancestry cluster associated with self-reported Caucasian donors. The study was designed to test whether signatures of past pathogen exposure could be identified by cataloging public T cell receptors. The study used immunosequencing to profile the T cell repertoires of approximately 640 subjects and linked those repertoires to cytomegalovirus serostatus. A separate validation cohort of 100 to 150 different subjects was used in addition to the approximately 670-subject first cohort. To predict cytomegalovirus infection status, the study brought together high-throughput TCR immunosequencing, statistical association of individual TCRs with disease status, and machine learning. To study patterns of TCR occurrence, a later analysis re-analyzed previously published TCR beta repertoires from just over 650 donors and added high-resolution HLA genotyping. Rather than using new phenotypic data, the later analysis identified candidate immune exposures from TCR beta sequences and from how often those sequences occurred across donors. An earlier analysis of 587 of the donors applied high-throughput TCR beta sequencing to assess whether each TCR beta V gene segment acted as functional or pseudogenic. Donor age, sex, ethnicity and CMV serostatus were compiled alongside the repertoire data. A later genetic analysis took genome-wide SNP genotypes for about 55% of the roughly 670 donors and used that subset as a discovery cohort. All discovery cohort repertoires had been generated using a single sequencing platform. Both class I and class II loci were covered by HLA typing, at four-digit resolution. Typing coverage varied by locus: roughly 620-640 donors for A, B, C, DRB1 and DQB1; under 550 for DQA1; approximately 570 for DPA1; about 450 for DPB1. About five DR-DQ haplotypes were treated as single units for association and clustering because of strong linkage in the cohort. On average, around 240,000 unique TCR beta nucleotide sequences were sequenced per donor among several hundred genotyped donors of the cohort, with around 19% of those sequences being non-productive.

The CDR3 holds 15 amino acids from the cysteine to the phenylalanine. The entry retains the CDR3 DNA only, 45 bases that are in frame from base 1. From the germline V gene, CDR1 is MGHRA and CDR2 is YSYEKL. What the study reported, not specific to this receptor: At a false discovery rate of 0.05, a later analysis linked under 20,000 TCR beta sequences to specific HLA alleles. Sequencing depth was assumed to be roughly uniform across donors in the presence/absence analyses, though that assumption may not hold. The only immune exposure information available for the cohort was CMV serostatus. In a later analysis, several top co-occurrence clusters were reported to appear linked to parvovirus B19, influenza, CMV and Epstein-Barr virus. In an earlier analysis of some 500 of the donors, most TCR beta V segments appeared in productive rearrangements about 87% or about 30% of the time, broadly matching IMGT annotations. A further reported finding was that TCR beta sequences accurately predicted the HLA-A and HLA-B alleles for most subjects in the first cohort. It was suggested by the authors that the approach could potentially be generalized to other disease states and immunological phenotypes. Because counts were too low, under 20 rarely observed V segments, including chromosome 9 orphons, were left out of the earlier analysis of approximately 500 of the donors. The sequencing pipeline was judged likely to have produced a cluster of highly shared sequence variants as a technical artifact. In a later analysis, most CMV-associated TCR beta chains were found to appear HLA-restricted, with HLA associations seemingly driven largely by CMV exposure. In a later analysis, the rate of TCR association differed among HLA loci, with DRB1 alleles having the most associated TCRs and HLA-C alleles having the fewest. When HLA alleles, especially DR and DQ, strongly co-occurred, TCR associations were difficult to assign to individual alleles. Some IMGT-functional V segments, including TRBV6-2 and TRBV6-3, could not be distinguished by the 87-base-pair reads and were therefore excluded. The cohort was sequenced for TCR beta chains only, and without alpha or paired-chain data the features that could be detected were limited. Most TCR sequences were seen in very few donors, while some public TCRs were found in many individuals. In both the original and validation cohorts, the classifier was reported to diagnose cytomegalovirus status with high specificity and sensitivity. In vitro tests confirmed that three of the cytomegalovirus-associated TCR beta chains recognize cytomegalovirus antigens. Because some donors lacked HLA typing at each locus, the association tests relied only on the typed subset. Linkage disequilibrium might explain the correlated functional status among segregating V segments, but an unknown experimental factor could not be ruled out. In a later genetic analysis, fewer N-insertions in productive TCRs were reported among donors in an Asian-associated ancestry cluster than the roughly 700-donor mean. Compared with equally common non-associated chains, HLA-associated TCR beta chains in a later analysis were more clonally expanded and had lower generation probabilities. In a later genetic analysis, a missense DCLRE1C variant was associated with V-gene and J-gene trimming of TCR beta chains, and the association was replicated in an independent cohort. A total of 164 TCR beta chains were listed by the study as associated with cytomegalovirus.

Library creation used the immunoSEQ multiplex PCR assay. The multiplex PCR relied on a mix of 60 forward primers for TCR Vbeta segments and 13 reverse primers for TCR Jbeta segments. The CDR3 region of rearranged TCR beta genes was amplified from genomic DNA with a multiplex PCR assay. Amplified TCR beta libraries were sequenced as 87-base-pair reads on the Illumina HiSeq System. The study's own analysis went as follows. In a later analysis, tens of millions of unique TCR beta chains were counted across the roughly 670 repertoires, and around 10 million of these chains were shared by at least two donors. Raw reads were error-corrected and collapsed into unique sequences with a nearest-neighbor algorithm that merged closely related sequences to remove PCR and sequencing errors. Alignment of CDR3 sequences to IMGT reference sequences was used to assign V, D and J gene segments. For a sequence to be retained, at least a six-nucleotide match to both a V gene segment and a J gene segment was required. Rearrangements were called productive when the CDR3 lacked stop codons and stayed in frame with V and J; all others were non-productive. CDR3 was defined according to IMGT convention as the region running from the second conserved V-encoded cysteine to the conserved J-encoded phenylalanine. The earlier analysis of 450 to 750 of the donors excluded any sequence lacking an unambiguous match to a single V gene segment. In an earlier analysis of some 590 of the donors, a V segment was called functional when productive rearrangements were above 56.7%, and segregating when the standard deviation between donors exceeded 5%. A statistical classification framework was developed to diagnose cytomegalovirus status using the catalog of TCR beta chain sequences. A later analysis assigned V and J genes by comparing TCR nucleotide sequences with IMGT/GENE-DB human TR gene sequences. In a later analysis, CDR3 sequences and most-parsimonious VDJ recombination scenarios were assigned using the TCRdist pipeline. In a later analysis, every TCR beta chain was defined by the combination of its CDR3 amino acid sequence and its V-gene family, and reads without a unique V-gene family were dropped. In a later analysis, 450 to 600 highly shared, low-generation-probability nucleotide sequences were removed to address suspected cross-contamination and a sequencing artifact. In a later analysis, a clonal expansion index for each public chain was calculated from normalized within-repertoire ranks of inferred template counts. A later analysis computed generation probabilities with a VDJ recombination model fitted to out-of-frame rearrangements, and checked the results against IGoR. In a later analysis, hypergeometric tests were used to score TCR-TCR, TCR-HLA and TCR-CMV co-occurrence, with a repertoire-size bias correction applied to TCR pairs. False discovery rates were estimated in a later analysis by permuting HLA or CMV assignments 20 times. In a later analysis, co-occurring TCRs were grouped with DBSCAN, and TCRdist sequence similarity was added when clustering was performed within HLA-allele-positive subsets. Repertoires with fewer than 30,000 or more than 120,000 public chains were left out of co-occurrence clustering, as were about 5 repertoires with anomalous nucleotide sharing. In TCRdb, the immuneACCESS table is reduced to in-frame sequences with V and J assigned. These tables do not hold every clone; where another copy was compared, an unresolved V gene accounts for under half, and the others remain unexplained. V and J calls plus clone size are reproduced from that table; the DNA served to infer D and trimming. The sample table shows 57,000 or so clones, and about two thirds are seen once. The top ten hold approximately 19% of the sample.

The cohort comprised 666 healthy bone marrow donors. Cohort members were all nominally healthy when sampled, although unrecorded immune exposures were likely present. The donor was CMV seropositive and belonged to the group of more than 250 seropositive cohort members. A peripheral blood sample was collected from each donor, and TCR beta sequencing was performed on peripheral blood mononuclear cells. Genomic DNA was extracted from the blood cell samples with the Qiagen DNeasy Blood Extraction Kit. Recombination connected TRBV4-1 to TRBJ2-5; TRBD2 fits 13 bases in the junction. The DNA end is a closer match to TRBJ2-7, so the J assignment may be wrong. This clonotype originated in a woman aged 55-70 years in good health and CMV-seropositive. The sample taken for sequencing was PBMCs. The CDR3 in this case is CASRRTSGGLYEQYF. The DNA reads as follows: TGCGCCAGCAGGAGGACTAGCGGGGGCCTCTACGAGCAGTACTTC.